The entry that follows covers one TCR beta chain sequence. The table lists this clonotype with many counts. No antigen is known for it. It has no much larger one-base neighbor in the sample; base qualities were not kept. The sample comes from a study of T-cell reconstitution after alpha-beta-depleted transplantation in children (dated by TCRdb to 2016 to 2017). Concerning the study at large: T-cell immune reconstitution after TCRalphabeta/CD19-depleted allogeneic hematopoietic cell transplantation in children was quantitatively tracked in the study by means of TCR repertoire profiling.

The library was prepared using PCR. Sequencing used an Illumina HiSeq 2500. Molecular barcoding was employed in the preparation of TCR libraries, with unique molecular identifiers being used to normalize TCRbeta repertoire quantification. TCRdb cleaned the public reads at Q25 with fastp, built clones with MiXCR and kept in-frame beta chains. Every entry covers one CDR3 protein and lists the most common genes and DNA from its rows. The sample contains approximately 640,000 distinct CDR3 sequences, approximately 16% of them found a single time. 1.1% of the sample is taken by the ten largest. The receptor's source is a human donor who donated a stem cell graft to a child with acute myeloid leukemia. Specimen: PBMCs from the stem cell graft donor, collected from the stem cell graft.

The CDR3 corresponds to CSVQGASTDTQYF. The nucleotides are TGCAGTGTGCAGGGGGCCAGCACAGATACGCAGTATTTT. The rearrangement joined TRBV20-1 to TRBJ2-3; 8 central nucleotides agree with TRBD1. Trimmed from V: 7 bases; trimmed from J: 0 bases; junction bases lacking a gene match: 3. From its cysteine to its phenylalanine, the CDR3 spans 13 amino acids. Only the CDR3 DNA stays, 39 bases, in frame from base 1. CDR1 and CDR2 are read off the germline V gene (reference sequence) as DFQATT and SNEGSKA.